The entry that follows covers one TCR beta chain sequence. The data derive from a study of blood T cell repertoires in COVID-19. In the study overall: PBMCs, B-cell-depleted T cells, or T cells were the source of the cDNA or gDNA that made up the material.

V lost 10 bases and J lost 10; bases outside the gene matches: 18. Per germline, CDR1 MDHEN and CDR2 SYDVKM. This CDR3 comprises 14 residues. In the original analysis: Estimation of nucleated cell counts relied on the amplification of reference gene primers. The table came from immunoSEQ multiplex PCR; TCRdb's copy has only in-frame clones and leaves some out. For V, J and clone size, that table is used; D and trimming come from the DNA. The sample lists roughly 100,000 clones, 82% occurring once. This TCR was sampled from an elderly man with acute or convalescent COVID-19. Input material: peripheral blood. The chain employs TRBV28 and TRBJ1-2; the match to TRBD1 covers 7 bases. The DNA of the CDR3 is TGTGCCACCTTGGTGGAGGGGGCAGGGGCTTTCTACACCTTC. The encoded protein is CATLVEGAGAFYTF.